The clone carrying this T cell receptor beta chain was detected many times. The entry originates in a study of T cells after yellow fever vaccination. Using its own MiXCR run on the 5' RACE reads, TCRdb lists one record per CDR3 protein. The data show approximately 140,000 distinct CDR3 sequences, with roughly 8.2% seen just once and roughly 0.76% held by the top ten. CDR3 length: 15 residues. Trimming removed 5 bases at V and 8 bases at J, with 18 bases between. This TCR came from a man aged 25 to 40 who received the YFV17D yellow fever vaccine. The rearrangement links TRBV12-3 or TRBV12-4 to TRBJ1-4, with D unresolved. The starting material was CD4+ T cells sorted from PBMCs, obtained 5 days after the yellow fever booster vaccination. The CDR3 region is CASSALGISSEKLFF. The CDR3 nucleotides are TGTGCCAGCAGTGCCCTCGGAATATCTTCCGAAAAACTGTTTTTT.